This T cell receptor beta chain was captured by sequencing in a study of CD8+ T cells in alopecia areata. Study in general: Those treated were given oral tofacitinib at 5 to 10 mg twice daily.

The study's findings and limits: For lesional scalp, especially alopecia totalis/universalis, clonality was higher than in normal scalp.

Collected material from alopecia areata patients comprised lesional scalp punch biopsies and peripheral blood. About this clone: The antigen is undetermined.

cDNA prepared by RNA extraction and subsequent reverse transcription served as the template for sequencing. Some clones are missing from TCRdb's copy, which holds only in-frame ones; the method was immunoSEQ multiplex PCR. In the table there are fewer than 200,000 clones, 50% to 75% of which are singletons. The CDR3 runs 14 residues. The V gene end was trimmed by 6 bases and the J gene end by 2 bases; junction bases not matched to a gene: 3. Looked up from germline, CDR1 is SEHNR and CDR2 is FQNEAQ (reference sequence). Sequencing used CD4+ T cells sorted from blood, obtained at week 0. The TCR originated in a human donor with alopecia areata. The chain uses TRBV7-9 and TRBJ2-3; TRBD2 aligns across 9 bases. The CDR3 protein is CASRVAGVTDTQYF. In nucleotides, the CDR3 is TGTGCCAGCAGAGTAGCGGGGGTCACAGATACGCAGTATTTT.